This TCR beta chain was obtained from a study of CD8+ T cells in alopecia areata. Treatment noted: oral pan-JAK inhibitor, 5-10 mg twice daily. CDR1 is MNHEY and CDR2 is SMNVEV in the germline V gene (reference sequence). Trimming cost V 8 bases and J 4 bases, with 9 bases left between them. The CDR3 spans 12 residues. cDNA prepared by RNA extraction and subsequent reverse transcription served as the template for sequencing. The assay was immunoSEQ multiplex PCR, and TCRdb's table has in-frame clones only and misses some. There are a few hundred thousand clones in the sample; under 75% occur only once, and about 1.6% lies in the top ten.

This chain joins TRBV27 and TRBJ1-5; possibly TRBD1 for D (5 bases). Sequenced here: CD4+ T cells sorted from blood, sampled at week 4, from a patient treated with tofacitinib. The sequence came from a human donor with alopecia areata. The CDR3 sequence: CASGGKNQPQHF. CDR3 nucleotide sequence: TGTGCCAGCGGGGGAAAAAATCAGCCCCAGCATTTT.